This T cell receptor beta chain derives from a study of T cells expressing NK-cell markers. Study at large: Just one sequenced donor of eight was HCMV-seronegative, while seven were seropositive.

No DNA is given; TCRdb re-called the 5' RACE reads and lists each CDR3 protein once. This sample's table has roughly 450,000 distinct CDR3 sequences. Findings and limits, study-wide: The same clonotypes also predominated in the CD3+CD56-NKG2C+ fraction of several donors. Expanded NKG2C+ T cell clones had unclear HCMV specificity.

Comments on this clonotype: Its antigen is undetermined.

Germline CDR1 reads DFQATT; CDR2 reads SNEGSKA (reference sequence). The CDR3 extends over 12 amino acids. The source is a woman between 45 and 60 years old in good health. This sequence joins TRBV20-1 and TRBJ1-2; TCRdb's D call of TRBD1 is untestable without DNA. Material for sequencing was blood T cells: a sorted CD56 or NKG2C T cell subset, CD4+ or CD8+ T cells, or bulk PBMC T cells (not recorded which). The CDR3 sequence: CSAPTGGNGYTF.